These 6 T cell receptor beta chains were all obtained from the same sample, sequenced in a study of cytomegalovirus exposure and HLA in healthy donors. Data came from immunoSEQ multiplex PCR; TCRdb stores just in-frame clones and leaves some out. The sample contains about 250,000 clones, roughly 84% of which appear only once. Sequencing was done on a sample of PBMCs. Every receptor here comes from a man between 18 and 35 years old in good health and CMV-seropositive.

V and J are TRBV28 and TRBJ1-1; 10 nucleotides line up with TRBD1. J was trimmed by 11 bases and V by 6 bases; bases with no gene match: 9. Per the germline V gene, CDR1 is MDHEN and CDR2 is SYDVKM. CDR3 length equals 13 residues. The CDR3 spells CASRSGDRGEAFF. CDR3 DNA sequence: TGTGCCAGCAGGAGTGGGGACAGGGGTGAGGCTTTCTTT.

This clone appeared once. The chain is built from TRBV6-5 and TRBJ2-1; a possible D gene is TRBD1 (5 bases). Trimming left V 4 bases short and J 9 bases short, with 13 bases between. The CDR3 has 13 amino acids. Looked up from germline, CDR1 is MNHEY and CDR2 is SVGAGI. The CDR3: CASSLARVSEQFF. As DNA, the CDR3 is TGTGCCAGCAGTTTGGCCAGGGTGAGTGAGCAGTTCTTC.

The rearrangement links TRBV2 to TRBJ1-2; D is ambiguous. This CDR3 is 13 amino acids long. Looked up from germline, CDR1 is SNHLY and CDR2 is FYNNEI. Trimming took off 2 bases at V and 1 base at J, with 5 bases between the two ends. CDR3 nucleotides: TGTGCCAGCAGTGAAAGGTATAACTATGGCTACACCTTC. Protein product: CASSERYNYGYTF.

This clone was detected only once. V gene TRBV4-1 combines with J gene TRBJ2-2, with a weak D call TRBD2 (5 bases). The V and J ends lost 0 bases and 7 bases respectively, with 6 bases between them. The germline V gene has CDR1 MGHRA and CDR2 YSYEKL. The CDR3 length is 13 residues. The DNA of the CDR3 is TGCGCCAGCAGCCAAGACGGGATCGGGGAGCTGTTTTTT. Protein product: CASSQDGIGELFF.

The chain joins TRBV30 to TRBJ2-7, with D hard to call. V gave up 3 bases and J gave up 0 bases, with 15 bases separating them. Per the germline V gene, CDR1 is GTSNPN and CDR2 is SVGIG (reference sequence). CDR3 length: 15 amino acids. In DNA form, the CDR3 reads TGTGCCTGGAGAAACGACGGCCCGAGCTCCTACGAGCAGTACTTC. Translating it yields CAWRNDGPSSYEQYF.

The chain is built from TRBV10-3 and TRBJ2-5; no definite D call. Germline V gene data show CDR1 as ENHRY and CDR2 as SYGVKD. The CDR3 sequence is 13 residues long. Trimming took off 3 bases at V and 3 bases at J, with 8 bases between the two ends. The CDR3 region has the DNA TGTGCCATCAGTGACCTGCCCGAAGAGACCCAGTACTTC. Translating it yields CAISDLPEETQYF.